This TCR beta chain comes out of a study of T cell responses to AZD1222 COVID-19 vaccine. General study points: Nearly half of spike-specific TCRs reportedly target unmutated variant regions. Repertoire samples came only from after the peak T cell response. Breadth and depth of Spike-specific TCRs rose after two AZD1222 doses.

Pooled in the analysis were second doses at about 4 or about 12 weeks. The CDR3 is 17 residues long. Per the germline V gene, CDR1 is MGHRA and CDR2 is YSYEKL. Trimming cost V 3 bases and J 1 base; bases outside gene matches: 12. About this clone: Its antigen is currently unknown.

Some clones are missing from TCRdb's copy, which holds only in-frame ones; the method was immunoSEQ multiplex PCR. The sample shows more than 110,000 clones, 90% to 95% of them seen only once. This sequence was found in an adult who received the AZD1222 COVID-19 vaccine. Source: peripheral blood, taken 28 days after the second AZD1222 dose. The chain is built from TRBV4-1 and TRBJ2-7; TRBD2 agrees at 7 bases. CDR3 sequence reads: CASSQAHTSDHSYEQYF. The DNA of the CDR3 is TGCGCCAGCAGCCAGGCCCATACTAGCGATCATTCCTACGAGCAGTACTTC.